The 11 T cell receptor beta chains presented below share a single source sample, sequenced in a study of T cell responses to AZD1222 COVID-19 vaccine. Assay: immunoSEQ multiplex PCR; the TCRdb copy retains only in-frame clones and omits some. The sample contains some 79,000 clones, approximately 85% of which appear only once. This material consisted of peripheral blood, taken 28 days after the second AZD1222 dose. These receptors all come from an adult who received the AZD1222 COVID-19 vaccine.

This clone was counted only a few times. This chain joins TRBV2 and TRBJ1-1, with D perhaps matching TRBD1 (6 bases). Trimming removed 0 bases at V and 4 bases at J, with 12 bases between. CDR3 length: 15 residues. Germline-derived CDR1 and CDR2 are SNHLY and FYNNEI. CDR3 sequence (DNA): TGTGCCAGCAGTGAAGCTGGGGGGCTATCCACTGAAGCTTTCTTT. This gives the protein CASSEAGGLSTEAFF.

This chain connects TRBV4-3 to TRBJ1-2; D is perhaps TRBD1 (6 bases). Germline-derived CDR1 and CDR2 are LGHNA and YSLEER. The CDR3 covers 15 residues. V lost 0 bases and J 2 bases, leaving 10 bases between the germline ends. CDR3 in DNA: TGCGCCAGCAGCCAAGAGCGGGGGGCCAACTATGGCTACACCTTC. Protein: CASSQERGANYGYTF.

The chain couples TRBV6-5 to TRBJ2-7, with TRBD1 identical over 7 bases. Germline CDR1 and CDR2: MNHEY and SVGAGI. The CDR3 is 14 amino acids. V trimming: 5 bases; J trimming: 4 bases; junction bases outside the gene matches: 8. The CDR3: CASSLRQGTYEQYF. The CDR3 DNA sequence: TGTGCCAGCAGTCTTAGACAGGGTACTTACGAGCAGTACTTC.

The gene calls are TRBV29-1 and TRBJ2-7; 9 positions match TRBD2. Per the germline V gene, CDR1 is SQVTM and CDR2 is ANQGSEA. V lost 6 bases to trimming and J lost 3 bases; unmatched junction nucleotides: 9. This CDR3 spans 14 amino acids. In nucleotides, the CDR3 is TGCAGCGTCTCGTTAGCGGGAGAGGGCTACGAGCAGTACTTC. It codes for CSVSLAGEGYEQYF.

By sample share, this clone is medium-sized (0.01 to 0.1%). CDR3 DNA: TGTGCCACCAGTGGACCGGGGGACAGGAAACATAGCAATCAGCCCCAGCATTTT. This gives the protein CATSGPGDRKHSNQPQHF. The chain is built from TRBV24-1 and TRBJ1-5; 8 bases fit TRBD1. Per the germline V gene, CDR1 is KGHDR and CDR2 is SFDVKD. Trimming at V came to 5 bases and at J to 0 bases, leaving 11 bases not matched to a gene. This CDR3 has 18 residues.

The chain employs TRBV11-2 and TRBJ1-6; D not certain. Germline loops: CDR1 SGHAT, CDR2 FQNNGV. The CDR3 totals 13 residues. V lost 1 base and J 10 bases, leaving 8 bases between the germline ends. The CDR3 spells CASSLGRPSPLHF. DNA of the CDR3: TGTGCCAGCAGCTTAGGGCGGCCGTCACCCCTCCACTTT.

The genes are TRBV5-1 and TRBJ2-3, with no clear D. The V end lost 1 base, the J end lost 3 bases, and 12 bases lay between the germline ends. The CDR3 loop spans 15 amino acids. Germline lookup yields CDR1 SGHRS and CDR2 YFSETQ. The CDR3 nucleotides read TGCGCCAGCAGCTTGACAGTAGTTGGGACAGATACGCAGTATTTT. Translated, it gives CASSLTVVGTDTQYF.

V is TRBV6-5 and J is TRBJ1-1; 8 bases map to TRBD1. The CDR3 spans 15 residues. V was clipped by 0 bases and J by 2 bases; unmatched bases: 2. The V gene's germline CDR1 is MNHEY and CDR2 SVGAGI. CDR3 bases: TGTGCCAGCAGTTACTCAGACAGGGGTAACACTGAAGCTTTCTTT. Translation: CASSYSDRGNTEAFF.

The rearrangement joins TRBV28 to TRBJ1-2; D gene uncertain. CDR3 length: 13 residues. Per germline, CDR1 MDHEN and CDR2 SYDVKM. Trimming took 3 bases from V and 5 from J, leaving 10 bases between them. The CDR3, as DNA: TGTGCCAGCAGTTTGCCCGTGGGGTATGGCTACACCTTC. It specifies CASSLPVGYGYTF.

This clone has a single count. The J gene is TRBJ1-2, the V gene TRBV7-9; D call uncertain. Trimming shortened V by 1 base and J by 6 bases, and 12 bases separated the two germline ends. The CDR3 spans 14 residues. The V gene's germline CDR1 is SEHNR and CDR2 FQNEAQ (reference sequence). The CDR3 loop is CASSLEFWGDGYTF. The DNA for the CDR3 is TGTGCCAGCAGCTTAGAGTTTTGGGGAGATGGCTACACCTTC.

CDR3 sequence (DNA): TGTGCCAGCAGCTCGACCGGGACCAAAGAGGCCCCAGATACGCAGTATTTT. This encodes CASSSTGTKEAPDTQYF. The chain is built from TRBV7-9 and TRBJ2-3; D may be TRBD1 or TRBD2 (5 bases each). The CDR3 has 17 residues. Trimming removed 4 bases at V and 4 bases at J, with 21 bases between. Germline-derived CDR1 and CDR2 are SEHNR and FQNEAQ (reference sequence).